This T cell receptor (beta chain) was captured in a study of blood T cell repertoires in COVID-19. Study in general: Whether acute or convalescent, the COVID-19 samples came from the United States, Italy and Spain.

This CDR3 is 15 amino acids long. The V gene lost 0 bases and the J gene lost 3 bases, with 11 bases spanning the gap. Germline CDR1 GTSNPN, CDR2 SVGIG (reference sequence). The study drew participants aged about 18 to 95 years from approximately 23 US areas. Cohorts were assigned according to the clinical history that participants reported. In the study's own analysis: It was from reference gene primer amplification that nucleated cell counts were estimated. Libraries were prepared by immunoSEQ multiplex PCR; TCRdb keeps only in-frame clonotypes and omits some of them. The V and J calls and clone size are taken from that table; D and trimming were inferred from the DNA. Altogether 350,000 to 450,000 clones are present, around 92% being singletons, with the ten largest covering less than 2%.

This rearrangement joins TRBV30 to TRBJ2-2; possible D gene TRBD2, 5 bases. Sequencing was carried out using PBMCs or T cells enriched from blood (not recorded which). The TCR originated in a woman in her twenties or thirties who had recovered from COVID-19. The CDR3, as DNA: TGTGCCTGGAGTGTACTCGACGGGGACACCGGGGAGCTGTTTTTT. Its translation: CAWSVLDGDTGELFF. The full variable domain, with the rest looked up from reference TRBV30 and TRBJ2-2, is SQTIHQWPATLVQPVGSPLSLECTVEGTSNPNLYWYRQAAGRGLQLLFYSVGIGQISSEVPQNLSASRPQDRQFILSSKKLLLSDSGFYLCAWSVLDGDTGELFFGEGSRLTVL.